The sequence of this T cell receptor beta chain was determined in a study of cytomegalovirus exposure and HLA in healthy donors. Study-wide results and caveats: The number of N-insertions in an Asian-associated ancestry cluster was reportedly below the approximately 690-donor mean in a later analysis. Certain sequence variants were highly shared and formed a cluster, and this cluster was likely a sequencing artifact.

With 60 Vbeta and 13 Jbeta primers, the PCR was carried out. Assay: immunoSEQ multiplex PCR; the TCRdb copy retains only in-frame clones and omits some. The data show 140,000 or so clones, with over 75% seen just once and less than 2% held by the top ten. Germline V CDR1 and CDR2: SGHTA, FQGNSA. CDR3 length: 15 amino acids. The V gene lost 6 bases and the J gene lost 0 bases, with 12 bases spanning the gap. Regarding this clone: Antigen unknown.

Sequenced sample: PBMCs. The chain employs TRBV7-2 and TRBJ2-1, with D possibly matching TRBD1 (6 bases). This receptor was obtained from a woman aged 25 to 39 in good health and CMV-seronegative. CDR3 coding DNA: TGTGCCAGCAGAAAAACAGGGAGCTCCTACAATGAGCAGTTCTTC. Its protein product is CASRKTGSSYNEQFF.